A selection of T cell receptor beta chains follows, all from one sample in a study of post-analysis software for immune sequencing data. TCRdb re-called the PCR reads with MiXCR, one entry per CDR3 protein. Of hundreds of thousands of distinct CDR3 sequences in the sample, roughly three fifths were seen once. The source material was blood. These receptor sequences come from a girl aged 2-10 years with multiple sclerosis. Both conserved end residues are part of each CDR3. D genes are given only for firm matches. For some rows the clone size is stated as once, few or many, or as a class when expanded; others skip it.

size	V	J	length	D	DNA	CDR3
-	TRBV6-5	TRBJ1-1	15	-	TGTGCCAGCAGTTACGGGCCAGGGGCGAACACTGAAGCTTTCTTT	CASSYGPGANTEAFF
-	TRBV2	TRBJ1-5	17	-	TGTGCCAGCAGTGAGTGGTTACATTCCGATGGCAATCAGCCCCAGCATTTT	CASSEWLHSDGNQPQHF
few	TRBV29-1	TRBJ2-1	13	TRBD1	TGCAGCGTCGGCCGACAGGGGGCAGATGAGCAGTTCTTC	CSVGRQGADEQFF
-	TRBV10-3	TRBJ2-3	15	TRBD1	TGTGCCACCCAAGATACCGGGACAGGGGCAGATACGCAGTATTTT	CATQDTGTGADTQYF
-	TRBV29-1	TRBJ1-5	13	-	TGCAGCGTTGCCAGAAGTCTCAATCAGCCCCAGCATTTT	CSVARSLNQPQHF
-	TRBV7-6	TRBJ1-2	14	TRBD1	TGTGCCAGCAGCTGGGGACAGGGCCTGAGTGGCTACACCTTC	CASSWGQGLSGYTF
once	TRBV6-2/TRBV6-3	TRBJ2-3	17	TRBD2	TGTGCCAGCAGTTACGACGGCGGGGGGGCTAGCACAGATACGCAGTATTTT	CASSYDGGGASTDTQYF
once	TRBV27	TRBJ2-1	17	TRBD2	TGTGCCAGCAGTTTATTTTCCCTCGGGACTAGCTACAATGAGCAGTTCTTC	CASSLFSLGTSYNEQFF
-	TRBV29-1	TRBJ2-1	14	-	TGCAGCGGCGCCCCGGGTAGACTTTCCAATGAGCAGTTCTTC	CSGAPGRLSNEQFF
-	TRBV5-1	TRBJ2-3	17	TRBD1	TGCGCCAGCAGCATGGGGACAGCCTCATCTAGCACAGATACGCAGTATTTT	CASSMGTASSSTDTQYF
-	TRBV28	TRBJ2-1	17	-	TGTGCCAGCAGTCTTAGAGGACCCAGGAGCTCCTACAATGAGCAGTTCTTC	CASSLRGPRSSYNEQFF
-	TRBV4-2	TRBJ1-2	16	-	TGTGCCAGCAGCCATGCCGGGACCGGGGGGCCCTATGGCTACACCTTC	CASSHAGTGGPYGYTF
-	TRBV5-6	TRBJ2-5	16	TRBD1	TGTGCCAGCAGCTTGGCCAGGGGGCTGAAGATCGAGACCCAGTACTTC	CASSLARGLKIETQYF
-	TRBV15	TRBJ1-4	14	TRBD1	TGTGCCACCAGCGCTAACAGGGGACCTGAAAAACTGTTTTTT	CATSANRGPEKLFF
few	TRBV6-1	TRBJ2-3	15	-	TGTGCCAGCAAAGGCGCCAGGCTAAGCACAGATACGCAGTATTTT	CASKGARLSTDTQYF
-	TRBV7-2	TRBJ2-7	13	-	TGTGCCAGCAGCCACTCCCCCTATCACGAGCAGTACTTC	CASSHSPYHEQYF
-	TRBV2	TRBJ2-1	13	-	TGTGCCTGCAGTGAAGCCTCCCCGAATGAGCAGTTCTTC	CACSEASPNEQFF
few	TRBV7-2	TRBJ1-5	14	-	TGTGCCAGCAGCTTAGTGCTGACTAATCAGCCCCAGCATTTT	CASSLVLTNQPQHF
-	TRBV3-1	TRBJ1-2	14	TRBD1	TGTGCCAGCAGCCGCCGGGACAGGGATTATGGCTACACCTTC	CASSRRDRDYGYTF
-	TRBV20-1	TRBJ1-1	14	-	TGCAGTGCTAGAGGTTCCCAGGCGAACACTGAAGCTTTCTTT	CSARGSQANTEAFF
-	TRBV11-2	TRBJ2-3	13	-	TGTGCCAGCAGCTCGATCCTCACAGATACGCAGTATTTT	CASSSILTDTQYF
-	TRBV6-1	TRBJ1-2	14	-	TGTGCCAGCAGCGAGGGGGGAGCTAACTATGGCTACACCTTC	CASSEGGANYGYTF
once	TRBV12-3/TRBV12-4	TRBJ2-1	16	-	TGTGCCAGCAGTTCGAATCCCAGCGGGCCGGACGGTGAGCAGTTCTTC	CASSSNPSGPDGEQFF